Detailed here is one TCR beta chain. What it recognizes is unknown. This may stem from a read error, because a much larger clone lies one nucleotide away. Prior to thyroid surgery, none of the patients had received any treatment. These data come from a study of metastatic and nonmetastatic thyroid tumors. Study information: Both malignant and benign thyroid patients supplied peripheral blood and tumor or nodule tissue samples, across which the repertoires of these patients were then compared.

Trimming took off 8 bases at V and 2 bases at J, with 8 bases between the two ends. Germline CDR1 and CDR2: PRHDT and FYEKMQ (reference sequence). This CDR3 spans 12 amino acids. Study results and limitations: Malignant thyroid tumors reportedly had TCR beta diversity that was significantly higher than in benign nodules, in blood and tumor.

In the original workflow: CDR3 was compared across clinicopathological groups, and the resulting differences were used to build a distant-metastasis classifier for papillary thyroid cancer. TCRdb reprocessed the PCR reads using MiXCR. The V and J calls were not made by the authors but by TCRdb's processing. Among some 40,000 clones listed, approximately 20% were seen once. The J gene is TRBJ2-3, the V gene TRBV13; D not certain. The origin of this receptor is a female donor with papillary thyroid cancer or a benign thyroid nodule (not recorded which). Some clones in this sample may be carry-over from other donors' samples. The specimen was blood. The CDR3 sequence is CASGVATDTQYF. The DNA for the CDR3 is TGTGCCAGCGGCGTAGCCACAGATACGCAGTATTTT.